This passage covers 19 T cell receptor beta chains from one sample sequenced in a study of blood T cells in healthy people across ages. Then a second PCR, running roughly 7 to 11 cycles, was carried out with a sample-barcoded 5' primer and a J-beta primer mix. MiXCR, applied by TCRdb to the 5' RACE reads, yields one record per CDR3 protein. The table has around 870,000 distinct CDR3 sequences, more than 25% seen once; the top ten hold 17%. The specimen was blood. Receptors originate from a woman aged 80 or over in good health.

The chain couples TRBV2 to TRBJ2-2; no firm D call. Germline-derived CDR1 and CDR2 are SNHLY and FYNNEI. Trimming shortened V by 7 bases and J by 6 bases, and 12 bases separated the two germline ends. The CDR3 runs to 13 residues. The CDR3 DNA reads as TGTGCCAGCATCCCAGACATTGCCGGGGAGCTGTTTTTT. As protein: CASIPDIAGELFF. The whole variable domain, filled in from reference TRBV2 and TRBJ2-2, reads EPEVTQTPSHQVTQMGQEVILRCVPISNHLYFYWYRQILGQKVEFLVSFYNNEISEKSEIFDDQFSVERPDGSNFTLKIRSTKLEDSAMYFCASIPDIAGELFFGEGSRLTVL.

In this sample, this clonotype turned up a few times. A much bigger clone sits one base away, suggesting this may be a read error. This chain links TRBV6-2 or TRBV6-3 with TRBJ2-5; 8 bases are shared with TRBD1. V was clipped by 6 bases and J by 3 bases; unmatched bases: 3. The germline CDR1 and CDR2 sequences are MNHEY and SVGEGT. The CDR3 covers 13 residues. CDR3 in DNA: TGTGCCAGCAGGACGGGACAGGAAGAGACCCAGTACTTC. This gives the protein CASRTGQEETQYF.

The chain is built from TRBV5-5 and TRBJ1-1; no clear D gene. CDR1 SGHKS and CDR2 YYEKEE come from the germline V gene (reference sequence). The V and J ends lost 3 bases and 4 bases respectively, with 13 bases between them. CDR3 size: 14 residues. This CDR3 reads CASSWITKGTEAFF. CDR3 DNA sequence: TGTGCCAGCAGCTGGATCACTAAGGGCACTGAAGCTTTCTTT.

Worth noting for this clonotype: A read error is possible here, since a much larger clone lies one base away. The V gene is TRBV12-3 or TRBV12-4, the J gene TRBJ2-5; TRBD2 is a possible D gene (5 bases). The CDR3 has 14 residues. V was shortened by 8 bases and J by 5 bases, with 18 bases between the two germline ends. The CDR3 coding sequence is TGTGCCAGCGGCGAGGGTCCGGTATGTGAGACCCAGTACTTC. Protein product: CASGEGPVCETQYF.

This clonotype appeared a few times. J is TRBJ1-1 and V is TRBV6-5; D is undetermined. V lost 0 bases, J lost 8 bases, and 13 bases lay in between. This CDR3 region has 14 residues. Looked up from germline, CDR1 is MNHEY and CDR2 is SVGAGI. In nucleotides, the CDR3 is TGTGCCAGCAGTTACTCGTTTACGTCCCGAGAAGCTTTCTTT. Translation: CASSYSFTSREAFF.

In its sample, this clonotype was seen a few times. The V and J genes are TRBV5-1 and TRBJ1-6, with D maybe TRBD1 (5 bases). Germline assignment: CDR1 SGHRS and CDR2 YFSETQ. CDR3 length: 15 residues. The V and J ends lost 4 bases and 7 bases respectively, with 15 bases between them. This CDR3 is CASSIRGEGNSPLHF. In DNA form, the CDR3 reads TGCGCCAGCAGCATCCGGGGAGAGGGGAATTCACCCCTCCACTTT. The whole variable domain, filled in from reference TRBV5-1 and TRBJ1-6, reads KAGVTQTPRYLIKTRGQQVTLSCSPISGHRSVSWYQQTPGQGLQFLFEYFSETQRNKGNFPGRFSGRQFSNSRSEMNVSTLELGDSALYLCASSIRGEGNSPLHFGNGTRLTVT.

The chain combines TRBV2 with TRBJ2-6; 7 bases map to TRBD1. V dropped 5 bases and J dropped 2; count of bases not matched to a gene: 12. Germline loops: CDR1 SNHLY, CDR2 FYNNEI. The length of the CDR3 is 18 residues. The CDR3 reads CASSQSWADRAGANVLTF. CDR3 bases: TGTGCCAGCAGTCAGAGTTGGGCCGACAGGGCTGGGGCCAACGTCCTGACTTTC.

This clonotype showed up just a few times. It may be a read error: a sequence one base away is much more abundant. V gene TRBV18 combines with J gene TRBJ1-2; no definite D call. The CDR3 length is 14 residues. Germline V CDR1 and CDR2: KGHSH, LQKENI. Deletions cut 1 base from V and 4 bases from J, with 10 bases between. This CDR3 reads CASSPRASSYGYTF. Here the CDR3 DNA reads TGTGCCAGCTCACCACGGGCCAGCAGCTATGGCTACACCTTC.

The sample holds many counts of this clonotype. The chain uses TRBV20-1 and TRBJ2-3; D is unresolved. V was shortened by 5 bases and J by 1 base, with 7 bases between the two germline ends. The germline CDR1 and CDR2 sequences are DFQATT and SNEGSKA (reference sequence). The CDR3 is 12 residues long. The CDR3 sequence: CSAQVGTDTQYF. CDR3 bases: TGCAGTGCTCAAGTCGGCACAGATACGCAGTATTTT.

A word on this clonotype: Sequence at one end of the junction differs from germline and may be a read error. V gene TRBV20-1 combines with J gene TRBJ1-4, with 7 bases that match TRBD1. Germline V gene sequence: CDR1 DFQATT, CDR2 SNEGSKA (reference sequence). This CDR3 contains 15 residues. The CDR3 loop is CNARDHRGRLDVLFF. The CDR3 DNA is TGCAATGCTAGAGATCATAGGGGGCGACTAGATGTACTGTTTTTT.

J is TRBJ2-7 and V is TRBV5-1; D unresolved. CDR3 length: 14 amino acids. Per the germline V gene, CDR1 is SGHRS and CDR2 is YFSETQ. Trimming shortened V by 4 bases and J by 1 base, and 12 bases separated the two germline ends. CDR3 nucleotide sequence: TGCGCCAGCAGCCTGGAACGGGTTTCCTACGAGCAGTACTTC. This gives the protein CASSLERVSYEQYF. Full variable domain (rest looked up from reference TRBV5-1 and TRBJ2-7): KAGVTQTPRYLIKTRGQQVTLSCSPISGHRSVSWYQQTPGQGLQFLFEYFSETQRNKGNFPGRFSGRQFSNSRSEMNVSTLELGDSALYLCASSLERVSYEQYFGPGTRLTVT.

This clonotype was found a few times. The chain carries TRBV18 and TRBJ2-2, with D unresolved. CDR3 length equals 14 residues. Trimming removed 2 bases from V and 4 bases from J, with 8 bases in between. Germline V gene data show CDR1 as KGHSH and CDR2 as LQKENI. As DNA, the CDR3 is TGTGCCAGCTCACCAATCCCGGGCACCGGGGAGCTGTTTTTT. It translates to CASSPIPGTGELFF. The entire variable domain, with the rest obtained from reference TRBV18 and TRBJ2-2, is as follows: NAGVMQNPRHLVRRRGQEARLRCSPMKGHSHVYWYRQLPEEGLKFMVYLQKENIIDESGMPKERFSAEFPKEGPSILRIQQVVRGDSAAYFCASSPIPGTGELFFGEGSRLTVL.

Only a few counts were recorded for this clonotype. Possible read error: a much larger clone is one base away. V usage is TRBV7-2 and J usage is TRBJ2-4; TRBD1 agrees at 7 bases. The DNA matches TRBJ2-7 better at its end, which makes the J call doubtful. The V gene's germline CDR1 is SGHTA and CDR2 FQGNSA. This CDR3 is 15 amino acids long. Here the CDR3 reads CAGSPGTVASYEQYF. The DNA for the CDR3 is TGTGCCGGCAGCCCGGGGACAGTAGCCTCCTACGAGCAGTACTTC.

In its sample, this clonotype was seen many times. The chain recombines TRBV3-1 with TRBJ1-1, with TRBD1 as a possible D gene (6 bases). The CDR3 totals 14 residues. Germline V lookup: CDR1 LGHDT, CDR2 YNNKEL (reference sequence). V lost 8 bases and J 1 base, leaving 14 bases between the germline ends. CDR3 sequence (DNA): TGTGCCAGCTCCCAAGGGGGGGCGAACACTGAAGCTTTCTTT. Translating it yields CASSQGGANTEAFF.

This clonotype was recorded at least ten times. The chain combines TRBV3-1 with TRBJ2-3, with D perhaps matching TRBD2 (5 bases). Germline V gives CDR1 LGHDT, CDR2 YNNKEL (reference sequence). This CDR3 region has 13 residues. V shed 4 bases and J shed 6 bases, with 11 bases lying between them. As DNA, the CDR3 is TGTGCCAGCAGCCCCTCTTCGGGGGATACGCAGTATTTT. Its protein is CASSPSSGDTQYF.

This chain joins TRBV20-1 and TRBJ1-1; no clear D gene. The V end lost 4 bases, the J end lost 1 base, and 16 bases lay between the germline ends. Germline V gene lookup returns CDR1 DFQATT and CDR2 SNEGSKA (reference sequence). This CDR3 comprises 15 residues. The CDR3 DNA reads as TGCAGTGCTACTTTTCTTGTCCGCCCGAACACTGAAGCTTTCTTT. Translation gives CSATFLVRPNTEAFF.

This clonotype was detected ten times or more. This sequence joins TRBV12-3 or TRBV12-4 and TRBJ1-4; 8 bases align to TRBD1. The J segment lost 7 bases and the V segment lost 3 bases, leaving 7 bases of the junction unmatched. The CDR3 spans 15 residues. The CDR3, as DNA: TGTGCCAGCAGTTTTGGCACAGGGGGAAGTGAAAAACTGTTTTTT. Protein: CASSFGTGGSEKLFF.

This clonotype was seen repeatedly, ten times or more. This chain joins TRBV7-9 and TRBJ2-6; D perhaps matches TRBD1 (5 bases). Germline assignment: CDR1 SEHNR and CDR2 FQNEAQ (reference sequence). Trimming took 7 bases from V and 1 from J, leaving 8 bases between them. The CDR3 spans 14 residues. CDR3 residues: CASTAGSGANVLTF. CDR3 coding DNA: TGTGCCAGCACCGCAGGGTCTGGGGCCAACGTCCTGACTTTC. The whole variable domain, filled in from reference TRBV7-9 and TRBJ2-6, reads DTGVSQNPRHKITKRGQNVTFRCDPISEHNRLYWYRQTLGQGPEFLTYFQNEAQLEKSRLLSDRFSAERPKGSFSTLEIQRTEQGDSAMYLCASTAGSGANVLTFGAGSRLTVL.

This clonotype was counted once. The chain uses TRBV20-1 and TRBJ2-1, with D perhaps being TRBD1 or TRBD2 (5 bases each). The V gene's germline CDR1 is DFQATT and CDR2 SNEGSKA (reference sequence). Trimming took 1 base from V and 10 from J, leaving 17 bases between them. This CDR3 has 14 amino acids. CDR3 DNA: TGCAGTGCTAGAGGGCCCGTTGGGGCTAGCGAGCAGTTCTTC. Its protein product is CSARGPVGASEQFF.